The rows below give T cell receptor beta chains drawn from one sample of a study of cytomegalovirus exposure and HLA in healthy donors. TCRdb keeps only in-frame clones here, not all; method: immunoSEQ multiplex PCR. The sample contains some 200,000 clones, about 80% of which appear only once. The specimen sequenced was PBMCs. The receptors were gathered from a man aged 35 to 55 in good health and CMV-seronegative. The CDR3 runs from the conserved cysteine through the conserved F or W. The order of the fields is V gene, D gene, J gene, clone size, CDR3 protein, CDR3 DNA. The D gene is left open where the match is weak. Where a row states a size, it is once, few, many or the class of an expanded clone; other rows omit it.

>TRBV5-1|TRBD2|TRBJ2-1|.
CASRFAGDSYNEQFF
TGCGCCAGCAGATTTGCGGGGGACTCCTACAATGAGCAGTTCTTC
>TRBV30|.|TRBJ1-1|.
CAWSVEELNTEAFF
TGTGCCTGGAGTGTAGAGGAACTGAACACTGAAGCTTTCTTT
>TRBV6-1|TRBD2|TRBJ2-7|.
CASSGPSGGGPAEQYF
TGTGCCAGCAGTGGACCCTCGGGGGGAGGGCCGGCCGAGCAGTACTTC
>TRBV5-4|TRBD2|TRBJ2-1|once
CASSLAVGRALGEQFF
TGTGCCAGCAGCTTGGCAGTCGGGAGGGCACTAGGTGAGCAGTTCTTC
>TRBV7-2|.|TRBJ2-1|.
CASSYDFYNEQFF
TGTGCCAGCAGTTACGACTTCTACAATGAGCAGTTCTTC
>TRBV5-6|.|TRBJ1-2|.
CASSSYRGVNYGYTF
TGTGCCAGCAGCTCCTACCGAGGCGTAAACTATGGCTACACCTTC
>TRBV9|TRBD2|TRBJ2-3|once
CASSVPTSGGTSTDTQYF
TGTGCCAGCAGCGTACCAACTAGCGGGGGTACTAGCACAGATACGCAGTATTTT
>TRBV27|.|TRBJ1-2|once
CASTPGGRKGYTF
TGTGCCAGCACCCCTGGAGGGAGAAAGGGCTACACCTTC
>TRBV11-2|TRBD1|TRBJ2-7|.
CASSRTGQGDYEQYF
TGTGCCAGCAGCCGAACGGGACAGGGGGACTACGAGCAGTACTTC
>TRBV5-4|.|TRBJ2-5|few
CASSSTIRETQYF
TGTGCCAGCAGCTCTACCATTAGAGAGACCCAGTACTTC
>TRBV6-1|.|TRBJ1-2|.
CASRSWGGDYGYTF
TGTGCCAGCAGGTCATGGGGGGGGGACTATGGCTACACCTTC
>TRBV5-4|TRBD2|TRBJ2-2|.
CASSFRGLAGSTGELFF
TGTGCCAGCAGCTTCCGGGGACTAGCGGGGTCGACCGGGGAGCTGTTTTTT
>TRBV7-3|TRBD1|TRBJ2-2|.
CASSLGTGGFGELFF
TGTGCCAGCAGCTTAGGGACAGGGGGCTTCGGGGAGCTGTTTTTT
>TRBV4-2|.|TRBJ2-3|.
CASSQDFPEEQYF
TGTGCCAGCAGCCAAGACTTCCCCGAGGAGCAGTATTTT
>TRBV7-2|.|TRBJ2-3|.
CASSSLPYRDTQYF
TGTGCCAGCAGCTCCCTACCTTACAGAGATACGCAGTATTTT
>TRBV9|TRBD1|TRBJ2-6|.
CASSVGVTGAVSGANVLTF
TGTGCCAGCAGCGTAGGAGTGACAGGGGCAGTTTCTGGGGCCAACGTCCTGACTTTC
>TRBV28|TRBD2|TRBJ2-7|.
CASGLKWRELNYEQYF
TGTGCCAGCGGTCTTAAGTGGCGGGAGCTTAACTACGAGCAGTACTTC
>TRBV6-5|.|TRBJ2-5|.
CASSYSSKETQYF
TGTGCCAGCAGTTACTCGAGTAAGGAGACCCAGTACTTC
>TRBV30|TRBD1|TRBJ1-1|few
CAGEPLGGTAKMNTEAFF
TGTGCCGGCGAGCCACTGGGTGGGACAGCGAAAATGAACACTGAAGCTTTCTTT
>TRBV2|TRBD1|TRBJ2-5|once
CASSRQGTTQETQYF
TGTGCCAGCAGTCGACAGGGGACCACACAAGAGACCCAGTACTTC
>TRBV29-1|.|TRBJ2-1|.
CSIWDRGNEQFF
TGCAGCATTTGGGATAGGGGAAATGAGCAGTTCTTC
>TRBV19|.|TRBJ2-7|.
CASSLLDGYDEQYF
TGTGCCAGTAGTCTTCTAGACGGGTACGACGAGCAGTACTTC
>TRBV25-1|TRBD1|TRBJ2-6|.
CASTPGQGAPSGANVLTF
TGTGCCAGCACCCCGGGACAGGGGGCCCCCTCTGGGGCCAACGTCCTGACTTTC
>TRBV6-5|.|TRBJ1-5|.
CASARTTSNQPQHF
TGTGCCAGCGCAAGGACAACTAGCAATCAGCCCCAGCATTTT
>TRBV2|TRBD2|TRBJ2-7|.
CASSFSGGRGYEQYF
TGTGCCAGCAGTTTTAGCGGGGGCAGAGGGTACGAGCAGTACTTC
>TRBV18|TRBD2|TRBJ2-7|.
CASSPPASGRGGEQYF
TGTGCCAGCTCACCACCGGCTAGCGGGAGGGGTGGCGAGCAGTACTTC
>TRBV13|TRBD2|TRBJ2-3|.
CASSSRTSGGLADTQYF
TGTGCCAGCAGCTCGCGGACTAGCGGGGGATTAGCAGATACGCAGTATTTT
>TRBV4-1|TRBD2|TRBJ2-4|.
CASSQELAGGSGWIQYF
TGCGCCAGCAGCCAAGAGCTAGCGGGAGGGTCCGGATGGATTCAGTACTTC
>TRBV7-2|TRBD1|TRBJ2-7|.
CASSLVLDRTSYEQYF
TGTGCCAGCAGCTTAGTATTGGACAGGACCTCCTACGAGCAGTACTTC
>TRBV10-3|.|TRBJ1-2|.
CAAGVPFIRYTF
TGTGCCGCCGGGGTTCCTTTTATCCGCTACACCTTC
>TRBV27|TRBD2|TRBJ2-7|.
CASNIAGGKGEQYF
TGTGCCAGCAACATAGCGGGAGGGAAGGGCGAGCAGTACTTC
>TRBV19|.|TRBJ1-1|.
CASSVSTENTEAFF
TGTGCCAGTAGCGTCTCGACAGAGAACACTGAAGCTTTCTTT
>TRBV19|.|TRBJ2-1|.
CASSLQGYSYNEQFF
TGTGCCAGTAGTCTACAGGGTTACTCCTACAATGAGCAGTTCTTC
>TRBV28|TRBD1|TRBJ1-3|few
CASSIGQVSGNTIYF
TGTGCCAGCAGCATTGGACAGGTCTCTGGAAACACCATATATTTT
>TRBV11-2|.|TRBJ2-1|.
CASSLGRGNPSYNEQFF
TGTGCCAGCAGCTTAGGTCGGGGGAATCCCTCCTACAATGAGCAGTTCTTC
>TRBV9|TRBD1|TRBJ1-1|.
CASSTGGGTEAFF
TGTGCCAGCAGCACAGGGGGGGGCACTGAAGCTTTCTTT
>TRBV19|.|TRBJ1-1|.
CASSQISGAEAFF
TGTGCCAGTAGTCAGATCTCCGGGGCTGAAGCTTTCTTT
>TRBV19|.|TRBJ2-7|.
CASSIEPSNSYEQYF
TGTGCCAGTAGTATCGAGCCATCTAACTCCTACGAGCAGTACTTC
>TRBV18|.|TRBJ2-2|.
CASSLLVGGTGELFF
TGTGCCAGCTCACTTCTAGTAGGTGGCACCGGGGAGCTGTTTTTT
>TRBV9|.|TRBJ2-2|.
CASSVDLGSTGELFF
TGTGCCAGCAGCGTAGACCTGGGCTCGACCGGGGAGCTGTTTTTT
>TRBV7-9|.|TRBJ2-7|.
CASSLVEGMNEQYF
TGTGCCAGCAGCTTAGTCGAGGGAATGAACGAGCAGTACTTC
>TRBV19|.|TRBJ2-7|.
CASSTVEDSSYEQYF
TGTGCCAGTAGTACTGTTGAGGACAGCTCCTACGAGCAGTACTTC
>TRBV5-1|.|TRBJ2-1|.
CASSLEIAVYNEQFF
TGCGCCAGCAGCTTGGAAATAGCGGTTTACAATGAGCAGTTCTTC
>TRBV11-2|TRBD2|TRBJ2-7|few
CASSPPGGGAYEQYF
TGTGCCAGCAGCCCCCCCGGGGGGGGCGCCTACGAGCAGTACTTC
>TRBV2|.|TRBJ2-1|.
CASSEFQAGNEQFF
TGTGCCAGCAGTGAATTCCAGGCCGGCAATGAGCAGTTCTTC
>TRBV5-6|.|TRBJ2-1|.
CASSSYANEQFF
TGTGCCAGCAGCTCCTACGCCAATGAGCAGTTCTTC
>TRBV5-1|TRBD2|TRBJ2-1|.
CASSLGTGGRNEQFF
TGCGCCAGCAGCTTGGGGACGGGAGGGCGGAATGAGCAGTTCTTC
>TRBV11-3|TRBD1|TRBJ2-1|.
CASSLGQGGYNEQFF
TGTGCCAGCAGCTTGGGACAGGGCGGCTACAATGAGCAGTTCTTC
>TRBV19|.|TRBJ1-3|.
CASIPRDSGNTIYF
TGTGCCAGTATCCCCCGGGACTCTGGAAACACCATATATTTT
>TRBV14|TRBD2|TRBJ2-3|.
CASSRSAGGYTDTQYF
TGTGCCAGCAGCCGGAGCGCGGGGGGGTACACAGATACGCAGTATTTT
>TRBV30|TRBD1|TRBJ2-7|once
CAWSYRGDEQYF
TGTGCCTGGAGTTACAGGGGGGACGAGCAGTACTTC
>TRBV28|TRBD1|TRBJ2-7|.
CASSLHPGQGADEQYF
TGTGCCAGCAGTCTCCACCCGGGACAGGGGGCTGATGAGCAGTACTTC
>TRBV7-3|.|TRBJ1-6|few
CASSSRGSYNSPLHF
TGTGCCAGCAGCTCGCGGGGCTCCTATAATTCACCCCTCCACTTT
>TRBV11-1|TRBD2|TRBJ2-7|few
CASSPGTSGSYEQYF
TGTGCCAGCAGCCCCGGGACTAGCGGGAGCTACGAGCAGTACTTC